This T cell receptor (beta chain) derives from a study of OX40 agonist ivuxolimab in advanced cancers. At the level of the study: Patients with hepatocellular carcinoma, melanoma, renal cell or head and neck cancer made up the dose-escalation patients. Having had anti-PD-1, anti-PD-L1 or anti-CTLA-4 therapy before was allowed, and around 44% had some.

The table came from immunoSEQ multiplex PCR; TCRdb's copy has only in-frame clones and leaves some out. The sample carries about 100,000 clones, 75% to 90% recorded once. In regard to this clone: Antigen specificity is unknown.

This CDR3 comprises 15 residues. Germline assignment: CDR1 SGHTA and CDR2 FQGTGA. The ends were cut back, 5 bases at V and 0 bases at J, with 11 bases in the middle. Points from the study as a whole: Antigens targeted by the expanded peripheral T cells were not determined. CD8+ T cells averaged more expanded clones than CD4+.

The rearrangement joins TRBV7-3 to TRBJ2-1; D gene uncertain. The receptor comes from an adult with an advanced solid tumor such as melanoma, head and neck, liver or kidney cancer. The sample here was CD4+ or CD8+ T cells sorted from blood, taken in a trial of the OX40 agonist ivuxolimab. For the CDR3, the DNA is TGTGCCAGCAGCAAGACTCGGAGCTCCTACAATGAGCAGTTCTTC. This gives the protein CASSKTRSSYNEQFF.